These 24 T cell receptor beta chains were sequenced from one sample in a study of cytomegalovirus exposure and HLA in healthy donors. Primers for the PCR totalled 60 Vbeta and 13 Jbeta. Only in-frame clones appear in the TCRdb table, and some are missing; sequencing was by immunoSEQ multiplex PCR. The sample contains about 160,000 clones, around 79% of which appear only once. Sequenced material: PBMCs. Receptor source: a woman aged 45-59 years in good health and CMV-seropositive.

The gene calls are TRBV14 and TRBJ2-4, with D possibly matching TRBD1 (6 bases). Germline V gene lookup returns CDR1 SGHDN and CDR2 FVKESK. The CDR3 is made up of 15 amino acids. V was cut by 7 bases and J by 0 bases, with 13 bases left in between. In DNA, the CDR3 is TGTGCCAGCATCCGAACAGGGCTAGCCAAAAACATTCAGTACTTC. Protein sequence: CASIRTGLAKNIQYF.

V is TRBV6-1 and J is TRBJ1-3; D remains unclear. Germline values: CDR1 MNHNS, CDR2 SASEGT. The germline V and J ends were trimmed by 2 bases and 1 base, with 12 bases remaining between them. There are 16 residues in the CDR3. The CDR3 nucleotides are TGTGCCAGCAGTGAAATGAGTCCCGAATCTGGAAACACCATATATTTT. This codes for CASSEMSPESGNTIYF.

V usage is TRBV7-2 and J usage is TRBJ1-2; the D is unclear. The ends were cut back, 1 base at V and 4 bases at J, with 10 bases in the middle. This CDR3 is 14 amino acids long. From germline, CDR1 is SGHTA and CDR2 FQGNSA. CDR3 loop: CASSLEDFSYGYTF. The CDR3 bases are TGTGCCAGCAGCTTAGAGGACTTCAGCTATGGCTACACCTTC.

This chain's CDR3 is CASSVEVASNEQFF. The CDR3 DNA sequence: TGTGCCAGCAGCGTAGAAGTAGCGTCCAATGAGCAGTTCTTC. The genes are TRBV9 and TRBJ2-1, with D perhaps TRBD2 (5 bases). Germline CDR1 and CDR2: SGDLS and YYNGEE. The V end was cut by 0 bases, the J end by 6 bases, with 10 bases between. This CDR3 has 14 amino acids.

This clone has a single count. The gene calls are TRBV6-4 and TRBJ2-3, with a possible D match to TRBD1 (6 bases). V shed 7 bases and J shed 8 bases, with 22 bases lying between them. CDR3 length: 15 amino acids. Germline V gives CDR1 MRHNA, CDR2 SNTAGT. CDR3 nucleotide sequence: TGTGCCAGCACCCCAGGGGACCTTCTCTCTCCTACGCAGTATTTT. It yields the protein CASTPGDLLSPTQYF.

The V and J genes are TRBV10-3 and TRBJ2-1; D perhaps matches TRBD2 (5 bases). Trimming left V 3 bases short and J 0 bases short, with 9 bases between. CDR1 ENHRY and CDR2 SYGVKD come from the germline V gene. The CDR3 totals 15 residues. CDR3 nucleotides: TGTGCCATCAGTGACGCGGGCCCCTCCTACAATGAGCAGTTCTTC. Its translation is CAISDAGPSYNEQFF.

This chain links TRBV11-2 with TRBJ2-1; unclear D gene. Germline CDR1 and CDR2: SGHAT and FQNNGV. Trimming cost V 5 bases and J 6 bases, with 8 bases left between them. The CDR3 has 12 residues. The CDR3 DNA reads as TGTGCCAGCAGCAGACTCAGCAATGAGCAGTTCTTC. It specifies CASSRLSNEQFF.

This chain uses TRBV5-4 with TRBJ2-5; D is ambiguous. The germline CDR1 and CDR2 sequences are SGHNT and YYREEE (reference sequence). The V and J ends lost 1 base and 4 bases respectively, with 11 bases between them. The CDR3 has 14 amino acids. CDR3 in amino acids: CASSLPSGSETQYF. The CDR3 DNA is TGTGCCAGCAGCTTGCCTAGTGGCTCAGAGACCCAGTACTTC. Full variable domain (outside the CDR3, taken from reference TRBV5-4 and TRBJ2-5): ETGVTQSPTHLIKTRGQQVTLRCSSQSGHNTVSWYQQALGQGPQFIFQYYREEENGRGNFPPRFSGLQFPNYSSELNVNALELDDSALYLCASSLPSGSETQYFGPGTRLLVL.

The rearrangement joins TRBV7-9 to TRBJ2-7; TRBD1 might be the D (5 bases). CDR3 length: 15 amino acids. V was cut by 2 bases and J by 6 bases, with 17 bases left in between. CDR1 and CDR2 (germline): SEHNR, FQNEAQ (reference sequence). The CDR3 is CASSLTGSLLVEQYF. DNA for the CDR3: TGTGCCAGCAGCTTAACAGGCTCCCTCCTAGTCGAGCAGTACTTC.

Here the CDR3 reads CAWSVGTPPAGYTF. The CDR3, as DNA: TGTGCCTGGAGTGTGGGCACTCCGCCCGCTGGCTACACCTTC. The V and J genes are TRBV30 and TRBJ1-2, with no clear D. CDR1 and CDR2 from the germline V gene are GTSNPN and SVGIG (reference sequence). The length of the CDR3 is 14 residues. Trimming took off 0 bases at V and 7 bases at J, with 15 bases between the two ends.

The CDR3 is CASSAAELAEQYF. CDR3 bases: TGCGCCAGCAGTGCTGCGGAGTTGGCCGAGCAGTACTTC. The V gene is TRBV10-1, the J gene TRBJ2-7; D gene uncertain. The CDR3 spans 13 residues. Germline V gene data show CDR1 as WNHNN and CDR2 as SYGVQD (reference sequence). The V end was cut by 4 bases, the J end by 6 bases, with 13 bases between.

The chain uses TRBV5-1 and TRBJ2-7; TRBD2 is a possible D gene (5 bases). Trimming pared 4 bases from V and 5 bases from J, leaving 16 bases between. The CDR3 has 14 residues. The V gene's germline CDR1 is SGHRS and CDR2 YFSETQ. CDR3 in amino acids: CASSPPMRANEQYF. Written as DNA, the CDR3 is TGCGCCAGCAGCCCCCCTATGAGGGCCAACGAGCAGTACTTC. Together with reference TRBV5-1 and TRBJ2-7, the CDR3 gives the full variable domain: KAGVTQTPRYLIKTRGQQVTLSCSPISGHRSVSWYQQTPGQGLQFLFEYFSETQRNKGNFPGRFSGRQFSNSRSEMNVSTLELGDSALYLCASSPPMRANEQYFGPGTRLTVT.

This clone was found once. The gene calls are TRBV5-1 and TRBJ2-3; possibly TRBD1 for D (6 bases). The V end lost 1 base, the J end lost 3 bases, and 21 bases lay between the germline ends. CDR3 length equals 18 residues. Germline lookup yields CDR1 SGHRS and CDR2 YFSETQ. The CDR3 bases are TGCGCCAGCAGCTTGTATGGATCTGACAGGTTGAGAACAGATACGCAGTATTTT. This encodes CASSLYGSDRLRTDTQYF.

This chain uses TRBV13 with TRBJ1-5; D unresolved. CDR3 length equals 13 residues. Per the germline V gene, CDR1 is PRHDT and CDR2 is FYEKMQ (reference sequence). The germline V and J ends were trimmed by 6 bases and 0 bases, with 6 bases remaining between them. CDR3: CASSLSSNQPQHF. The CDR3 coding sequence is TGTGCCAGCAGTCTATCTAGCAATCAGCCCCAGCATTTT.

Only a few counts were recorded for this clone. The chain combines TRBV28 with TRBJ2-7, with 11 bases identical to TRBD2. The germline V gene encodes CDR1 MDHEN and CDR2 SYDVKM. CDR3 length: 13 residues. V lost 8 bases and J lost 5; bases outside the gene matches: 5. The CDR3 DNA reads TGTGCCAGCCGTAGCGGGGGGGCCCACGAGCAGTACTTC. This encodes CASRSGGAHEQYF.

DNA of the CDR3: TGCGCCAGCAGCAAACCAAGCCGCGGGACAGGGGGCCGGGACACTGAAGCTTTCTTT. This translates into CASSKPSRGTGGRDTEAFF. This sequence joins TRBV5-1 and TRBJ1-1, with 12 bases matching TRBD1. The CDR3 extends over 19 amino acids. CDR1 and CDR2 from the germline V gene are SGHRS and YFSETQ. Trimming removed 4 bases from V and 3 bases from J; junction bases left unmatched: 16.

The rearrangement joins TRBV4-3 to TRBJ1-3; 8 nucleotides agree with TRBD1. Germline V CDR1 and CDR2: LGHNA, YSLEER. J was trimmed by 3 bases and V by 2 bases; bases with no gene match: 6. The CDR3 runs to 16 residues. CDR3 residues: CASSQSGTGYGNTIYF. For the CDR3, the DNA is TGCGCCAGCAGCCAATCCGGGACAGGCTATGGAAACACCATATATTTT.

The gene calls are TRBV29-1 and TRBJ2-5; TRBD2 might be the D (5 bases). The CDR3 has 14 residues. V lost 2 bases to trimming and J lost 2 bases, with 12 bases between them. Germline V CDR1 and CDR2: SQVTM, ANQGSEA. This CDR3 reads CSVEPRGNQETQYF. DNA of the CDR3: TGCAGCGTTGAACCTCGAGGGAATCAAGAGACCCAGTACTTC. The full variable domain, completed using reference TRBV29-1 and TRBJ2-5, is SAVISQKPSRDICQRGTSLTIQCQVDSQVTMMFWYRQQPGQSLTLIATANQGSEATYESGFVIDKFPISRPNLTFSTLTVSNMSPEDSSIYLCSVEPRGNQETQYFGPGTRLLVL.

V and J are TRBV27 and TRBJ2-5, with D possibly being TRBD2 (6 bases). Trimming removed 6 bases at V and 3 bases at J, with 11 bases between. Germline lookup yields CDR1 MNHEY and CDR2 SMNVEV (reference sequence). This CDR3 region has 13 residues. The CDR3 DNA is TGTGCCAGCAGACTCCGGGGGAAAGAGACCCAGTACTTC. Residues: CASRLRGKETQYF.

The chain joins TRBV7-9 to TRBJ2-5; TRBD1 aligns across 8 bases. Germline-derived CDR1 and CDR2 are SEHNR and FQNEAQ (reference sequence). The length of the CDR3 is 15 residues. V was pared by 5 bases and J by 5 bases, with 10 bases of the junction left unmatched. CDR3 sequence reads: CASSPGTGGMETQYF. CDR3 DNA sequence: TGTGCCAGCAGCCCCGGAACAGGGGGTATGGAGACCCAGTACTTC.

The CDR3, as DNA: TGTGCCTGGGGGACTTTCCCCTACAATGAGCAGTTCTTC. It is translated as CAWGTFPYNEQFF. The chain couples TRBV30 to TRBJ2-1, with D possibly being TRBD2 (6 bases). Germline V gene data show CDR1 as GTSNPN and CDR2 as SVGIG (reference sequence). The CDR3 has 13 residues. The V and J ends lost 5 bases and 2 bases respectively, with 10 bases between them. Using reference TRBV30 and TRBJ2-1 for the parts outside the CDR3, the full variable domain is SQTIHQWPATLVQPVGSPLSLECTVEGTSNPNLYWYRQAAGRGLQLLFYSVGIGQISSEVPQNLSASRPQDRQFILSSKKLLLSDSGFYLCAWGTFPYNEQFFGPGTRLTVL.

The chain uses TRBV7-6 and TRBJ2-7; D not resolved. The germline gives CDR1 SGHVS, CDR2 FNYEAQ. V was pared by 3 bases and J by 2 bases, with 11 bases between. The CDR3 consists of 14 residues. The DNA of the CDR3 is TGTGCCAGCAGCTTCGACAACGGCCCCTACGAGCAGTACTTC. It encodes CASSFDNGPYEQYF.

V is TRBV7-2 and J is TRBJ2-1; D is possibly TRBD2 (5 bases). Germline-derived CDR1 and CDR2 are SGHTA and FQGNSA. CDR3 length equals 13 residues. The V end lost 4 bases, the J end lost 6 bases, and 10 bases lay between the germline ends. CDR3: CASSSTRSNEQFF. Here the CDR3 DNA reads TGTGCCAGCAGCTCAACTAGGAGCAATGAGCAGTTCTTC.

The V and J genes are TRBV5-5 and TRBJ1-5; D perhaps matches TRBD1 (5 bases). The CDR3 runs to 15 residues. V lost 3 bases to trimming and J lost 0 bases, with 10 bases between them. The V gene's germline CDR1 is SGHKS and CDR2 YYEKEE (reference sequence). CDR3 nucleotide sequence: TGTGCCAGCAGCTGGGGGAGGACTAGCAATCAGCCCCAGCATTTT. Encoded protein: CASSWGRTSNQPQHF.